The entry below gives a single T cell receptor (beta chain) sequence along with its context. Methods used by the authors: Amplification with reference gene primers provided the estimates of nucleated cell counts. Sequencing used immunoSEQ multiplex PCR; TCRdb keeps in-frame clones, though not all of them. V and J calls and clone size are copied from that table; D and trimming were computed from the DNA. This table has over 75,000 clones, 85% to 95% appearing once. The data derive from a study of blood T cell repertoires in COVID-19. Study information: Whether acute or convalescent, the COVID-19 samples came from the United States, Italy and Spain.

The V and J ends lost 4 bases and 6 bases, in that order; junction bases with no gene match: 8. This CDR3 spans 15 amino acids. Germline V gene sequence: CDR1 SGHRS, CDR2 YFSETQ. The source material was peripheral blood. The chain links TRBV5-1 to TRBJ1-4; 8 nucleotides line up with TRBD1. This clonotype was obtained from a human donor with active COVID-19. The donor label of this sample is uncertain. The CDR3 bases are TGCGCCAGCAGCCCTGGACAGGGCGTTGATGAAAAACTGTTTTTT. As protein: CASSPGQGVDEKLFF.